This note documents a single T cell receptor beta chain sequence. Its specificity is not known. The germline V gene encodes CDR1 LNHDA and CDR2 SQIVND (reference sequence). The length of the CDR3 is 14 residues. Trimming removed 3 bases from V and 4 bases from J; junction bases left unmatched: 3. The sample belongs to a study of cytomegalovirus exposure and HLA in healthy donors. Broader study findings: Reportedly, diagnosis of cytomegalovirus status by the classifier showed high specificity and sensitivity. Several of the most significant clusters were apparently associated with common viral pathogens in a later analysis.

Primers included in the PCR were 60 Vbeta and 13 Jbeta primers. Method: immunoSEQ multiplex PCR; TCRdb's copy keeps in-frame clones and lacks some. This table holds some 120,000 clones, about 80% found once. Specimen: PBMCs. This sequence was found in a woman aged 50 to 60 in good health and CMV-seropositive. The chain links TRBV19 to TRBJ1-5; 7 bases map to TRBD1. CDR3 DNA sequence: TGTGCCAGTAGTATGGCAGGGGGAAATCAGCCCCAGCATTTT. Translation gives CASSMAGGNQPQHF.